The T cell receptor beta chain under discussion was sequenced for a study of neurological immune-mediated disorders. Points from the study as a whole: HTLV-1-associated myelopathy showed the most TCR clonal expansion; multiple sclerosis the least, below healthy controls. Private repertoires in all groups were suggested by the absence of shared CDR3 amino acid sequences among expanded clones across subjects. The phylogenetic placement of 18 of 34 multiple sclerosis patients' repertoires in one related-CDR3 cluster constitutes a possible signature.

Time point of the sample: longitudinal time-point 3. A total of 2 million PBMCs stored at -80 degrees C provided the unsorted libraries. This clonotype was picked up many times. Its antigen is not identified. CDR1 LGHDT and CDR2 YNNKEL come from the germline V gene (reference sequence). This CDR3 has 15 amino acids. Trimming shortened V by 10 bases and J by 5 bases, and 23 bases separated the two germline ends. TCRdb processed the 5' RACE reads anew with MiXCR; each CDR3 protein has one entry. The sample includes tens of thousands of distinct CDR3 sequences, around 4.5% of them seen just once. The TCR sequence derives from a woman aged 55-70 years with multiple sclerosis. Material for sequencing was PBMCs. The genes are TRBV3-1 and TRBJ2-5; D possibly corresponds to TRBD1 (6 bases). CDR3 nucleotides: TGTGCCACCGCGTTGGGGGCGGACGAACGGGAGACCCAGTACTTC. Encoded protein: CATALGADERETQYF.